Here is one T cell receptor beta chain with its context. This CDR3 is 16 amino acids long. The germline V gene has CDR1 SGHTA and CDR2 FQGNSA. After removal of 6 bases from V and 5 bases from J, the junction contained 13 bases not matched to a gene. Sequencing was performed with immunoSEQ multiplex PCR; in TCRdb, only in-frame clones are kept and a portion is missing. This table has 60,000 to 65,000 clones, roughly 95% appearing once. The sample belongs to a study of brain T cells in children with intractable seizures. Sequenced material: peripheral blood, taken at surgery. The chain carries TRBV7-2 and TRBJ2-5, with 9 positions matching TRBD1. This clonotype was obtained from a boy under two years old with focal cortical dysplasia and intractable seizures. The CDR3 bases are TGTGCCAGCAGGTCGTCCCGGACAGGGGCGGGGGAGACCCAGTACTTC. Translation gives CASRSSRTGAGETQYF.